This T cell receptor (beta chain) was recovered during a study of long-term antiretroviral therapy in people with HIV. An immunoSEQ assay, version v3.0, was performed at survey level. Here immunoSEQ multiplex PCR was the method, and the copy in TCRdb shows in-frame clones only, minus some. The sample holds some 17,000 clones, about 85% seen once. No fewer than two post-ART and no fewer than one pre-ART PBMC samples existed for each donor. CDR1 is GTSNPN, CDR2 SVGIG, per germline (reference sequence). The CDR3 sequence is 13 residues long. V trimming: 1 base; J trimming: 6 bases; junction bases outside the gene matches: 2.

The clonotype was recovered from a man aged 25-45 years with HIV. The specimen comprised unsorted PBMCs, sampled around 1.3 years before starting antiretroviral therapy. The rearrangement links TRBV30 to TRBJ2-5; 10 nucleotides align to TRBD2. The CDR3 DNA sequence: TGTGCCTGGAGTGCTAGCGGGAGTAAGACCCAGTACTTC. It codes for CAWSASGSKTQYF.